Sequencing of this T cell receptor (beta chain) was carried out in a study of blood T cells in healthy people across ages. All donors came from Russia, were Caucasian and healthy, and spanned ages about 6 to 90. This clonotype was recorded a few times. Combining a sample-barcoded 5' primer with a J-beta primer mix, a second PCR ran for roughly 7 to 11 cycles. TCRdb called the 5' RACE reads again in MiXCR, with one record for every CDR3 protein. The sample contains about 970,000 distinct CDR3 sequences, roughly 51% of which appear only once. Trimming shortened V by 6 bases and J by 7 bases, and 10 bases separated the two germline ends. The CDR3 is 10 amino acids. The germline CDR1 and CDR2 sequences are SQVTM and ANQGSEA.

The chain recombines TRBV29-1 with TRBJ2-7; D is perhaps TRBD1 (5 bases). What was sequenced was blood. The TCR was taken from a woman in her sixties or seventies in good health. The CDR3 coding sequence is TGCAGCGTCAATCAGGGAGAGCAGTACTTC. Protein: CSVNQGEQYF.